The T cell receptor beta chain under discussion was sequenced for a study of OX40 agonist ivuxolimab in advanced cancers. The overall study: Patients' therapy was ivuxolimab, an antibody that acts as an agonist of OX40 (CD134).

Study observations and caveats: Which antigen the expanded peripheral T cells recognized is unknown.

The protocol was immunoSEQ multiplex PCR, while the TCRdb copy is restricted to in-frame clones and leaves out a portion. The sample has tens of thousands of clones; 75% to 90% are singletons. Points on this clone: Its antigen is unidentified.

Germline CDR1 and CDR2: SGHTA and FQGTGA. Deletions cut 5 bases from V and 1 base from J, with 8 bases between. CDR3 size: 14 residues. V is TRBV7-3 and J is TRBJ2-2; unclear D gene. The sample in question was CD4+ or CD8+ T cells sorted from blood, obtained in a trial of the OX40 agonist ivuxolimab. The source of this sequence is an adult with an advanced solid tumor such as melanoma, head and neck, liver or kidney cancer. CDR3 residues: CASSLDLNTGELFF. CDR3 DNA sequence: TGTGCCAGCAGCCTAGACTTGAACACCGGGGAGCTGTTTTTT.